The source of this T cell receptor beta chain is a study of OX40 agonist ivuxolimab in advanced cancers. Study at large: The dose-escalation group included hepatocellular carcinoma, melanoma, renal cell carcinoma and head and neck cancer.

Clones were read by immunoSEQ multiplex PCR, and TCRdb kept only the in-frame ones, dropping some. This sample carries 50,000 to 60,000 clones, almost 90% of them seen once, and the ten largest clones take 4.8%. This CDR3 spans 15 amino acids. Germline CDR1 is MNHEY and CDR2 is SMNVEV (reference sequence). The trim removed 3 bases at V and 2 bases at J, leaving 4 bases unmatched. Sequences were derived from CD4+ or CD8+ T cells sorted from blood, sampled in a trial of the OX40 agonist ivuxolimab. V and J are TRBV27 and TRBJ2-5, with 9 bases matching TRBD2. The receptor comes from an adult with an advanced solid tumor such as melanoma, head and neck, liver or kidney cancer. The CDR3 is CASSFGGGGQETQYF. CDR3 DNA: TGTGCCAGCAGTTTTGGCGGGGGGGGGCAAGAGACCCAGTACTTC.